This T cell receptor beta chain emerged from a study of human T cells and chemical hapten exposure. Study summary: The study traced per-sample TCR yield variation mainly to small differences in pooled library volumes. Study-wide results and limits: DPC sensitization produced no change in TCRs with frequency above 1 in 1000.

The library attached unique molecular identifiers to individual cDNA molecules. MiXCR, applied by TCRdb to the reads, yields one record per CDR3 protein. The data contain 95,000 to 150,000 distinct CDR3 sequences, about 7.7% of them singletons. It was unfractionated whole blood from which total RNA was extracted. For this clonotype: Its antigen remains unknown.

Germline assignment: CDR1 KGHSH and CDR2 LQKENI. The trim removed 4 bases at V and 9 bases at J, leaving 2 bases unmatched. There are 12 residues in the CDR3. The receptor was isolated from a human donor in good health. Some clones in this sample may be carry-over from other donors' samples. V is TRBV18 and J is TRBJ2-1; TRBD1 aligns across 8 bases. The specimen was whole blood. CDR3 DNA: TGTGCCAGCTCACAGACAGGGGTTGAGCAGTTCTTC. Protein: CASSQTGVEQFF.